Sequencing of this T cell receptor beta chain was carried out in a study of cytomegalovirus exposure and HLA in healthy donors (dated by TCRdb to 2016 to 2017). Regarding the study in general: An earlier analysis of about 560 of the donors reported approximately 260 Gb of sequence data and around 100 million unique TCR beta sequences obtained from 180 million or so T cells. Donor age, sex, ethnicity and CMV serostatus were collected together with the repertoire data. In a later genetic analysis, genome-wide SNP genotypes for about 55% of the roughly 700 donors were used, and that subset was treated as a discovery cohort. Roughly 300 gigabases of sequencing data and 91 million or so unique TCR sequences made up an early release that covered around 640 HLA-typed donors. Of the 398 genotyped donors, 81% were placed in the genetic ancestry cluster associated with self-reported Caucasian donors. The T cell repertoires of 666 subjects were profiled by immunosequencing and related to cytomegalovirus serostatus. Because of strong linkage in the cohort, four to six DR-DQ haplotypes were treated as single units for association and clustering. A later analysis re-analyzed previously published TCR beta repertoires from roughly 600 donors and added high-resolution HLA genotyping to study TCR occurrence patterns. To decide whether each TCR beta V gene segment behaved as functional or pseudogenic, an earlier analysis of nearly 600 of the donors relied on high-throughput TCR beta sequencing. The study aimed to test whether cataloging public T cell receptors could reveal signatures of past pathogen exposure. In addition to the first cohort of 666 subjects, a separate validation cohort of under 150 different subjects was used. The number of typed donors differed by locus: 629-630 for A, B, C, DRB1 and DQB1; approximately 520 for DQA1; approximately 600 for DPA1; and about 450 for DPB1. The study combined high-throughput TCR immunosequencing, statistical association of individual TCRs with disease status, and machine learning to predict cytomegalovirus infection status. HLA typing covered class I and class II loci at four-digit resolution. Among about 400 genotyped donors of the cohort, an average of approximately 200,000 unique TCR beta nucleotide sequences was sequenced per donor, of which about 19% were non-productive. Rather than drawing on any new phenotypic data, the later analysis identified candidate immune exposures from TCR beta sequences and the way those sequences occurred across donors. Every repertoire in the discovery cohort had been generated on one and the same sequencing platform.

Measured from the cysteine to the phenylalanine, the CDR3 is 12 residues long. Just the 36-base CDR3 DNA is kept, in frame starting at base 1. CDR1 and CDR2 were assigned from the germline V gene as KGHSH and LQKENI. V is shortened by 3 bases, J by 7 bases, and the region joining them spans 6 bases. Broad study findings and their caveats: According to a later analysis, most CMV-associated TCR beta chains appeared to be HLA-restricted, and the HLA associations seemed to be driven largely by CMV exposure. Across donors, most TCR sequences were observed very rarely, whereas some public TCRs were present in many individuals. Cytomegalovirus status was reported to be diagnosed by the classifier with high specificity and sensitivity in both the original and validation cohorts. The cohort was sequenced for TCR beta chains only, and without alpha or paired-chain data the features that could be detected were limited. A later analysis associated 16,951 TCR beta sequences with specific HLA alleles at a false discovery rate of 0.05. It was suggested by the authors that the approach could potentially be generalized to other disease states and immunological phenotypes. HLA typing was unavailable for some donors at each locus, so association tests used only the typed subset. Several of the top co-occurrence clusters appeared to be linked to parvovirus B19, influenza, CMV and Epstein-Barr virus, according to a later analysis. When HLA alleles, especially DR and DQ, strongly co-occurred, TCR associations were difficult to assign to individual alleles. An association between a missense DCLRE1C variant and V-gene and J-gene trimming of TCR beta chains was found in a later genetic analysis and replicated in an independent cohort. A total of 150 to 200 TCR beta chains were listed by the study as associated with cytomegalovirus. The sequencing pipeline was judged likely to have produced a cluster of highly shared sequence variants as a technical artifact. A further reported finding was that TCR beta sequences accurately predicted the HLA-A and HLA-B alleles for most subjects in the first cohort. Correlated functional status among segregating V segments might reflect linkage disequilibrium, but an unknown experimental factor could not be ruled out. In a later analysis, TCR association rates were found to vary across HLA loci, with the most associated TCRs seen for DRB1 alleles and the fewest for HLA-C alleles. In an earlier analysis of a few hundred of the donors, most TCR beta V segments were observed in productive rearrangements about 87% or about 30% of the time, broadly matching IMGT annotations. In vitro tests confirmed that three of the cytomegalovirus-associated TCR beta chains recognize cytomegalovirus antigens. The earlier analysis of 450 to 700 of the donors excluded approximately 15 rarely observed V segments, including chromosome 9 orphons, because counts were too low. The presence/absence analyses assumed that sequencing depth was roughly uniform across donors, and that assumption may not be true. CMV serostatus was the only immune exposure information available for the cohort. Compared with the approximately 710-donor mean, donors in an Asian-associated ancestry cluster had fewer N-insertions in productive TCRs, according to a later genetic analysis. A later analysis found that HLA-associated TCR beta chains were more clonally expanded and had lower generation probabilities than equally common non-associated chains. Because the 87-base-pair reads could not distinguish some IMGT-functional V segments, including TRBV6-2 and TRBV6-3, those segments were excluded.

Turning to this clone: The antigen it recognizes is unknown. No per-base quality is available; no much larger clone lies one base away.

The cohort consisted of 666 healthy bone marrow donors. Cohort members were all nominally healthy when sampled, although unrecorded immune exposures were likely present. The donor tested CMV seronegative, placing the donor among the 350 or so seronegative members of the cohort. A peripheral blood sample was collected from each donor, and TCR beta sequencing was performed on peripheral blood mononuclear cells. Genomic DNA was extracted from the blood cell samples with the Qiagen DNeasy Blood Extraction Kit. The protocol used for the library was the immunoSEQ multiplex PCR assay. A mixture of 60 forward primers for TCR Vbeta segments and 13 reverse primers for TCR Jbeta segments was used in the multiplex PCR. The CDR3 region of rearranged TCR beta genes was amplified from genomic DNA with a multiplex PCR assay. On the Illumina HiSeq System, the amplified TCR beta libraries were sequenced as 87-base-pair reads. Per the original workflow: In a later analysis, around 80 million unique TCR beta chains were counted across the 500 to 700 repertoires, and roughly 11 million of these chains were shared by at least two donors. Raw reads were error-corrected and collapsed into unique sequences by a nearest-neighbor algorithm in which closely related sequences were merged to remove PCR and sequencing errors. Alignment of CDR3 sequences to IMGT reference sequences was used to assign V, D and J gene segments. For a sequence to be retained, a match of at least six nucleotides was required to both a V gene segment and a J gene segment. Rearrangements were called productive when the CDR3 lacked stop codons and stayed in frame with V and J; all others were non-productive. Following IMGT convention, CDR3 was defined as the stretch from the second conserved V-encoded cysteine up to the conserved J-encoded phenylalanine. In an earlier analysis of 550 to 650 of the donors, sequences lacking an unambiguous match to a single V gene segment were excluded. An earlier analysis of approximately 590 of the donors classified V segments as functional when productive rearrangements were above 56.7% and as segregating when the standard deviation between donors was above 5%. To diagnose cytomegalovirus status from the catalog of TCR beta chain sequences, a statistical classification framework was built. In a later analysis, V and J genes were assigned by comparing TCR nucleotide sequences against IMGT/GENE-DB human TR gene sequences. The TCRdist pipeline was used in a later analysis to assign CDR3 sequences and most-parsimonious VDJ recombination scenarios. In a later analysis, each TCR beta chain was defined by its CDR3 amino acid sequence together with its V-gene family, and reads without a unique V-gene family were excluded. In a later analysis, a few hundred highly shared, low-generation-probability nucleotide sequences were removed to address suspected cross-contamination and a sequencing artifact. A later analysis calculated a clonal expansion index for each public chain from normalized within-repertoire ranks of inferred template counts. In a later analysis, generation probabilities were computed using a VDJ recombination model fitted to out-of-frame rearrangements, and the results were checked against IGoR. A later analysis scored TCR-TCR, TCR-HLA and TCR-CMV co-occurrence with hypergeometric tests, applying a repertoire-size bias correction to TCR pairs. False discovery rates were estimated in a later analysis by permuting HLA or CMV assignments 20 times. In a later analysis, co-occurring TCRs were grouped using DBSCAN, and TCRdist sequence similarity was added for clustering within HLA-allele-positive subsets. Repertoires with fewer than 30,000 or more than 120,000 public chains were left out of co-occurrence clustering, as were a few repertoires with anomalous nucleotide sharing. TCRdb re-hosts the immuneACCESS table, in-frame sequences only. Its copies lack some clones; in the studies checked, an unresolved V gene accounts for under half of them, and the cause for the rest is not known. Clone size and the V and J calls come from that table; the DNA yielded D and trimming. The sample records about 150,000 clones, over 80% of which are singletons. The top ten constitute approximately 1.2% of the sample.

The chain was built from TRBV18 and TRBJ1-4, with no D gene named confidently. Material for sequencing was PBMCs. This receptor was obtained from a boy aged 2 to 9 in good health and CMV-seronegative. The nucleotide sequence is TGTGCCAGCTCACCCGCCAGTGAAAAACTGTTTTTT. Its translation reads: CASSPASEKLFF.